The clone carrying this T cell receptor (beta chain) was observed a few times. The data originate from a study of Graves' ophthalmopathy and Graves' hyperthyroidism. The diagnostic workup employed clinical symptoms, serum thyroxine, TRAb, thyroid ultrasound and orbital computed tomography. CDR3 size: 12 residues. Trimming took off 2 bases at V and 6 bases at J, with 8 bases between the two ends. Germline values: CDR1 SEHNR, CDR2 FQNEAQ (reference sequence). Amplifying from RNA transcripts, the study obtained TCR beta CDR3 regions. Second-round multiplex PCR followed a first-round RT-PCR using HTBI primers. In TCRdb, the multiplex PCR reads were re-called with MiXCR into one record per CDR3 protein. The sample includes about 240,000 distinct CDR3 sequences, 40% to 50% of them seen just once.

The chain is built from TRBV7-9 and TRBJ2-7; D is ambiguous. This sequence was found in an adult man with Graves' ophthalmopathy. Sequenced: peripheral blood. The CDR3 nucleotides read TGTGCCAGCAGCTTATCCAGGTCCGAGCAGTACTTC. Its protein product is CASSLSRSEQYF.